The 31 T cell receptor beta chains listed next were all sequenced from one sample in a study of PD-1 blockade in classical Hodgkin lymphoma. Time point noted: cycle 4 day 1 (C4D1), after six to seven weeks of nivolumab. Relapse was seen in all patients after autologous stem cell transplantation, and brentuximab vedotin exposure was variable. Magnetic depletion of unwanted cells isolated CD4+ T cells from thawed PBMCs. Method: immunoSEQ multiplex PCR; TCRdb's copy keeps in-frame clones and lacks some. This repertoire shows fewer than 20,000 clones, roughly 79% found once; its top ten account for 1.5% to 2%. The source material was CD4+ T cells from blood, sampled before the fourth cycle of nivolumab. The receptors here all came from a human donor with classical Hodgkin lymphoma.

The gene calls are TRBV5-6 and TRBJ2-6; tentative D call: TRBD1 (6 bases). V was clipped by 4 bases and J by 3 bases, with 14 bases between them. CDR1 is SGHDT, CDR2 YYEEEE, per germline. The CDR3 is made up of 16 amino acids. CDR3 sequence (DNA): TGTGCCAGCAGCCCCAGGGGTGTAATTGGGGCCAACGTCCTGACTTTC. It specifies CASSPRGVIGANVLTF.

The chain links TRBV19 to TRBJ2-5, with D perhaps TRBD2 (6 bases). Between the trimmed V and J ends, which lost 5 bases and 5 bases, there was a span of 12 bases. Germline V gene sequence: CDR1 LNHDA, CDR2 SQIVND (reference sequence). CDR3 size: 13 residues. CDR3 amino acids: CASSRTRGETQYF. The CDR3 nucleotides are TGTGCCAGTAGTCGCACACGGGGGGAGACCCAGTACTTC.

This chain joins TRBV19 and TRBJ2-7; a weak D match, TRBD2 (5 bases). Germline-derived CDR1 and CDR2 are LNHDA and SQIVND (reference sequence). V lost 6 bases and J lost 5, with 17 bases in between. This CDR3 is 14 amino acids long. CDR3 in amino acids: CASRNRSFGDEQYF. As DNA, the CDR3 is TGTGCCAGTAGAAACCGGTCGTTCGGGGACGAGCAGTACTTC. The variable domain in full, completed from reference TRBV19 and TRBJ2-7, reads DGGITQSPKYLFRKEGQNVTLSCEQNLNHDAMYWYRQDPGQGLRLIYYSQIVNDFQKGDIAEGYSVSREKKESFPLTVTSAQKNPTAFYLCASRNRSFGDEQYFGPGTRLTVT.

The chain combines TRBV18 with TRBJ2-5, with a tentative D call TRBD1 (6 bases). The V gene lost 5 bases and the J gene lost 3 bases, with 10 bases spanning the gap. This CDR3 region has 13 residues. From germline, CDR1 is KGHSH and CDR2 LQKENI. The CDR3 sequence is CASSRYREETQYF. CDR3 bases: TGTGCCAGCTCAAGATACAGGGAAGAGACCCAGTACTTC.

J is TRBJ1-6 and V is TRBV6-1; tentative D call: TRBD1 (5 bases). V was clipped by 2 bases and J by 4 bases, with 6 bases between them. This CDR3 comprises 14 residues. The germline V gene encodes CDR1 MNHNS and CDR2 SASEGT. The CDR3 DNA sequence: TGTGCCAGCAGTGAACGGACATATAATTCACCCCTCCACTTT. The encoded protein is CASSERTYNSPLHF.

The gene calls are TRBV5-1 and TRBJ1-5; tentatively, D is TRBD1 (6 bases). Germline assignment: CDR1 SGHRS and CDR2 YFSETQ. This CDR3 is 15 amino acids long. Trimming took off 0 bases at V and 3 bases at J, with 10 bases between the two ends. The CDR3 is CASSLDGGPNQPQHF. The DNA of the CDR3 is TGCGCCAGCAGCTTGGACGGGGGCCCCAATCAGCCCCAGCATTTT.

The CDR3 here is CASSYSGVENEKLFF. The CDR3 bases are TGTGCCAGCAGTTACAGCGGGGTGGAGAATGAAAAACTGTTTTTT. The chain joins TRBV6-5 to TRBJ1-4, with D unclear. CDR3 length: 15 residues. Trimming cost V 2 bases and J 5 bases, with 12 bases left between them. CDR1 and CDR2 from the germline V gene are MNHEY and SVGAGI.

The chain is built from TRBV18 and TRBJ1-1, with a tentative D call TRBD1 (5 bases). Germline V lookup: CDR1 KGHSH, CDR2 LQKENI. V was shortened by 0 bases and J by 4 bases, with 15 bases between the two germline ends. CDR3 length equals 16 residues. CDR3: CASSPPVGARGTEAFF. The DNA of the CDR3 is TGTGCCAGCTCACCACCGGTTGGGGCGCGGGGCACTGAAGCTTTCTTT.

This chain uses TRBV21-1 with TRBJ2-2; the listed D gene, TRBD1, was not tested against the DNA. TRBV21-1 is annotated as a pseudogene. The CDR3 length is 19 residues. The CDR3 loop reads CASSKTGGAGGELTGELFF. In DNA, the CDR3 is TGTGCCAGCAGCAAAACGGGTGGAGCAGGGGGCGAACTTACCGGGGAGCTGTTTTTT.

CDR3 residues: CASSNRSGRNEQYF. The CDR3 DNA follows: TGTGCCAGCAGCAACCGTAGCGGGAGGAACGAGCAGTACTTC. V is TRBV7-8 and J is TRBJ2-7, with 10 bases aligning to TRBD2. V shed 5 bases and J 5 bases; nucleotides not matched to a gene: 6. The CDR3 totals 14 residues. Per the germline V gene, CDR1 is SGHVS and CDR2 is FQNEAQ. Supplemented by reference TRBV7-8 and TRBJ2-7, the full variable domain reads GAGVSQSPRYKVAKRGQDVALRCDPISGHVSLFWYQQALGQGPEFLTYFQNEAQLDKSGLPSDRFFAERPEGSVSTLKIQRTQQEDSAVYLCASSNRSGRNEQYFGPGTRLTVT.

A single count supports this clone. The chain couples TRBV18 to TRBJ2-7, with 10 bases lining up with TRBD2. Germline V gene sequence: CDR1 KGHSH, CDR2 LQKENI. The V segment lost 2 bases and the J segment 6 bases; nucleotides outside the gene matches: 7. The CDR3 covers 15 residues. The CDR3 spells CASSPGLAAAAEQYF. CDR3 sequence (DNA): TGTGCCAGCTCACCAGGACTAGCGGCCGCGGCCGAGCAGTACTTC.

This clone has a single count. The chain recombines TRBV7-6 with TRBJ2-1, with a possible D match to TRBD2 (6 bases). The CDR3 loop spans 18 amino acids. In germline, CDR1 is SGHVS, CDR2 FNYEAQ. V was pared by 2 bases and J by 0 bases, with 17 bases between. The CDR3: CASSLYGSPPSSYNEQFF. The DNA of the CDR3 is TGTGCCAGCAGCTTATACGGGAGTCCCCCAAGCTCCTACAATGAGCAGTTCTTC.

This clone was seen a few times. This chain uses TRBV18 with TRBJ2-3; 8 positions agree with TRBD2. V was clipped by 2 bases and J by 2 bases; unmatched bases: 9. Germline CDR1 KGHSH, CDR2 LQKENI. CDR3 length: 17 amino acids. CDR3 sequence (DNA): TGTGCCAGCTCACCATTGCTGGCGGGGGGTATCACAGATACGCAGTATTTT. It is translated as CASSPLLAGGITDTQYF.

This chain uses TRBV18 with TRBJ2-1, with 10 bases identical to TRBD1. The CDR3 runs to 14 residues. V lost 4 bases, J lost 6 bases, and 3 bases stayed unmatched. The germline V gene encodes CDR1 KGHSH and CDR2 LQKENI. CDR3 DNA: TGTGCCAGCTCACGCCGGGACAGGGGCAATGAGCAGTTCTTC. This sequence encodes CASSRRDRGNEQFF.

V usage is TRBV18 and J usage is TRBJ2-2; D perhaps matches TRBD1 (5 bases). Trimming took off 3 bases at V and 0 bases at J, with 14 bases between the two ends. Germline values: CDR1 KGHSH, CDR2 LQKENI. CDR3 length: 17 amino acids. The CDR3, as DNA: TGTGCCAGCTCACCCTATCAAGACAGCGCGAACACCGGGGAGCTGTTTTTT. Its translation: CASSPYQDSANTGELFF.

V and J are TRBV6-5 and TRBJ2-7; 10 bases map to TRBD2. CDR3 length: 15 residues. CDR1 and CDR2 (germline): MNHEY, SVGAGI. The V and J ends lost 2 bases and 6 bases, in that order; junction bases with no gene match: 7. CDR3 nucleotides: TGTGCCAGCAGTTACCACCCTAGCGGGAGTAGCGAGCAGTACTTC. The encoded protein is CASSYHPSGSSEQYF.

As DNA, the CDR3 is TGCGCCAGCAGCCAAGGTTGGACAGGGGGTTCTAACTATGGCTACACCTTC. It yields the protein CASSQGWTGGSNYGYTF. V and J are TRBV4-1 and TRBJ1-2; 10 bases are a match to TRBD1. Per the germline V gene, CDR1 is MGHRA and CDR2 is YSYEKL. The CDR3 has 17 residues. Losses at the gene ends were 1 base for V and 0 bases for J; bases not matched to a gene: 5.

This clone was detected once. The chain joins TRBV6-5 to TRBJ1-2; 7 nucleotides match TRBD1. Germline trimming cut 6 bases from V and 2 bases from J; bases unmatched to any gene: 3. CDR3 size: 13 residues. CDR1 MNHEY and CDR2 SVGAGI come from the germline V gene. The CDR3 region is CASRTGSNYGYTF. The CDR3 nucleotides read TGTGCCAGCAGGACAGGGTCCAACTATGGCTACACCTTC.

This rearrangement joins TRBV6-5 to TRBJ2-4; D gene uncertain. The CDR3 sequence is 11 residues long. The germline V and J ends were trimmed by 0 bases and 9 bases, with 3 bases remaining between them. Germline loops: CDR1 MNHEY, CDR2 SVGAGI. Here the CDR3 reads CASSYSAIQYF. In nucleotides, the CDR3 is TGTGCCAGCAGTTACTCAGCCATTCAGTACTTC.

This clone was counted between two and nine times. The chain recombines TRBV11-3 with TRBJ2-1; 8 bases are a match to TRBD2. Germline-derived CDR1 and CDR2 are SGHNT and YENEEA. With 2 bases clipped from V and 4 bases from J, the junction kept 1 base outside the gene matches. The length of the CDR3 is 14 residues. The CDR3 loop reads CASSLSGGYNEQFF. CDR3 bases: TGTGCCAGCAGCTTAAGCGGGGGATACAATGAGCAGTTCTTC.

This rearrangement joins TRBV7-9 to TRBJ2-3; D ambiguous. The CDR3 extends over 14 amino acids. Looked up from germline, CDR1 is SEHNR and CDR2 is FQNEAQ (reference sequence). Trimming shortened V by 3 bases and J by 0 bases, and 7 bases separated the two germline ends. This CDR3 reads CASSLGTSTDTQYF. DNA of the CDR3: TGTGCCAGCAGCTTGGGAACTAGCACAGATACGCAGTATTTT.

The chain has TRBV28 and TRBJ2-7, with D unclear. CDR1 and CDR2 (germline): MDHEN, SYDVKM. The CDR3 totals 16 residues. The V end lost 6 bases, the J end lost 5 bases, and 23 bases lay between the germline ends. The CDR3 coding sequence is TGTGCCAGCAGCAACCACGAACGGGTAATGGTTGACGAGCAGTACTTC. It encodes CASSNHERVMVDEQYF. Drawing the rest from reference TRBV28 and TRBJ2-7, the complete variable domain is DVKVTQSSRYLVKRTGEKVFLECVQDMDHENMFWYRQDPGLGLRLIYFSYDVKMKEKGDIPEGYSVSREKKERFSLILESASTNQTSMYLCASSNHERVMVDEQYFGPGTRLTVT.

This clone showed up just a few times. The chain combines TRBV28 with TRBJ1-2; 10 bases fit TRBD1. V was pared by 7 bases and J by 5 bases, with 19 bases of the junction left unmatched. The CDR3 has 18 residues. The germline V gene has CDR1 MDHEN and CDR2 SYDVKM. The CDR3 DNA sequence: TGTGCCAGCACCCCTCCTGCGGGACAGGGGTGGGTAAGGTATGGCTACACCTTC. This sequence encodes CASTPPAGQGWVRYGYTF.

The chain has TRBV11-1 and TRBJ2-1, with 9 bases aligning to TRBD2. V shed 3 bases, J shed 7 bases, and the junction held 1 base outside the gene matches. CDR3 size: 13 residues. Germline V gene data show CDR1 as SGHAT and CDR2 as FQDESV (reference sequence). The CDR3 loop is CASSLREGNEQFF. CDR3 nucleotide sequence: TGTGCCAGCAGCTTGCGGGAGGGTAATGAGCAGTTCTTC.

The gene calls are TRBV30 and TRBJ2-5, with D hard to call. The germline CDR1 and CDR2 sequences are GTSNPN and SVGIG (reference sequence). The V end was cut by 2 bases, the J end by 7 bases, with 11 bases between. CDR3 length equals 12 residues. The CDR3 region has the DNA TGTGCCTGGAGTAGCCGTCCCGGGACCCAGTACTTC. Translation: CAWSSRPGTQYF. The full variable domain, completed using reference TRBV30 and TRBJ2-5, is SQTIHQWPATLVQPVGSPLSLECTVEGTSNPNLYWYRQAAGRGLQLLFYSVGIGQISSEVPQNLSASRPQDRQFILSSKKLLLSDSGFYLCAWSSRPGTQYFGPGTRLLVL.

The rearrangement uses TRBV29-1 and TRBJ2-5; D may be TRBD2 (5 bases). The V and J ends lost 1 base and 5 bases respectively, with 11 bases between them. Germline-derived CDR1 and CDR2 are SQVTM and ANQGSEA. The length of the CDR3 is 13 residues. CDR3 nucleotide sequence: TGCAGCGTTGAAGGGAGGACCGGGGAGACCCAGTACTTC. Its translation is CSVEGRTGETQYF.

The chain combines TRBV10-3 with TRBJ1-3; D ambiguous. Germline CDR1 reads ENHRY; CDR2 reads SYGVKD. The CDR3 has 15 residues. Deletions cut 4 bases from V and 11 bases from J, with 21 bases between. In DNA form, the CDR3 reads TGTGCCATCAGTGGCACGGGCAGCGGTAGAGTCCCCATATATTTT. It codes for CAISGTGSGRVPIYF.

The V and J genes are TRBV16 and TRBJ2-7; no definite D call. This CDR3 has 12 amino acids. The germline V gene has CDR1 KGHSY and CDR2 FQNENV. The V end was cut by 0 bases, the J end by 6 bases, with 6 bases between. The CDR3 DNA is TGTGCCAGCAGCCAATCCTCGGTCGAGCAGTACTTC. Translation: CASSQSSVEQYF.

This clone occurred a few times. This chain links TRBV7-9 with TRBJ2-7; a possible D gene is TRBD1 (6 bases). The CDR3 is 15 amino acids. From germline, CDR1 is SEHNR and CDR2 FQNEAQ (reference sequence). With 5 bases removed from V and 7 bases from J, the gap between germline ends came to 21 bases. The CDR3 loop is CASSMHRDNIGEQYF. The CDR3 DNA reads as TGTGCCAGCAGCATGCACCGGGACAATATAGGGGAGCAGTACTTC.

The chain joins TRBV14 to TRBJ2-5; D gene unclear. The closer fit of TRBJ2-7 to the DNA end suggests the J call may be wrong. Germline CDR1 and CDR2: SGHDN and FVKESK. CDR3 length equals 13 residues. The CDR3 nucleotides read TGTGCCAGCAGCCAAGGACCCAGTTCCGAGCAGTACTTC. Protein: CASSQGPSSEQYF.

The V and J genes are TRBV12-5 and TRBJ1-5, with D possibly TRBD1 on 5 matching bases. This CDR3 is 19 amino acids long. Germline CDR1 reads LGHNT; CDR2 reads FRNRAP. Trimming shortened V by 0 bases and J by 3 bases, and 21 bases separated the two germline ends. CDR3 sequence reads: CASGLVFPARGPHNQPQHF. The CDR3 DNA follows: TGTGCTAGTGGTTTGGTTTTCCCCGCGAGGGGACCCCACAATCAGCCCCAGCATTTT. The whole variable domain, remainder taken from reference TRBV12-5 and TRBJ1-5, is DARVTQTPRHKVTEMGQEVTMRCQPILGHNTVFWYRQTMMQGLELLAYFRNRAPLDDSGMPKDRFSAEMPDATLATLKIQPSEPRDSAVYFCASGLVFPARGPHNQPQHFGDGTRLSIL.